The TCR beta chain described here comes from a study of blood T cells in healthy people across ages. A word on this clonotype: Antigen: not known.

Study results and limitations: Per million T cells, TCR beta diversity dropped about linearly as age rose.

Alongside a J-beta primer mix, a sample-barcoded 5' primer served in a second PCR lasting roughly 7 to 12 cycles. TCRdb re-analysed the 5' RACE reads in MiXCR, keeping a single row per CDR3 protein. The sample consists of over 1,500,000 distinct CDR3 sequences, more than 35% of them appearing once. The CDR3 is 17 residues long. Per germline, CDR1 SGHTA and CDR2 FQGNSA. V shed 2 bases and J 8 bases; nucleotides not matched to a gene: 17. The TCR sequence derives from a human donor in good health. Sequencing used blood. The chain joins TRBV7-2 to TRBJ1-2; 7 nucleotides match TRBD1. This CDR3 reads CASSLSGGTGDGRGYTF. The DNA for the CDR3 is TGTGCCAGCAGCTTATCCGGCGGCACAGGGGATGGACGAGGCTACACCTTC.